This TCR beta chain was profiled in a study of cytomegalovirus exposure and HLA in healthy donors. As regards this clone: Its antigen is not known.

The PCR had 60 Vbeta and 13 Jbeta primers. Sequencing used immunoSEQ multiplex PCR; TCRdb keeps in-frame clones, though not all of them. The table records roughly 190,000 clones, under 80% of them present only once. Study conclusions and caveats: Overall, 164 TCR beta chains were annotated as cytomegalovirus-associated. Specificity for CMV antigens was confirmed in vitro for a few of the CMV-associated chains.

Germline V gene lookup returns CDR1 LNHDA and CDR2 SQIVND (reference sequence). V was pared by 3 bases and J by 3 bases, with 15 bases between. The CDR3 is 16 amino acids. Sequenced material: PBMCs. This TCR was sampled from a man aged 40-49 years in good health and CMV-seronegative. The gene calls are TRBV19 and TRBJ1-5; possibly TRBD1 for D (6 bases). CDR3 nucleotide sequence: TGTGCCAGTAGTATCGGCACAGGGCCTTACAATCAGCCCCAGCATTTT. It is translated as CASSIGTGPYNQPQHF.